This T cell receptor (beta chain) stems from a study of response to subunit inactivated influenza vaccine. With respect to this clonotype: Its target is unknown.

Study-wide results and limits: Authors suggested few new T cells are recruited by each seasonal influenza vaccination.

TCRdb reprocessed the RT-PCR reads with MiXCR, giving one entry per CDR3 protein. The table lists approximately 500,000 distinct CDR3 sequences, around 15% of them singletons. V dropped 0 bases and J dropped 4 bases, with 14 bases sitting between them. This CDR3 region has 15 residues. The germline V gene has CDR1 SGDLS and CDR2 YYNGEE. The J gene is TRBJ2-7, the V gene TRBV9; D could derive from TRBD1 or TRBD2 (6 bases each). This TCR was sampled from a man in his forties or fifties who received an inactivated influenza vaccine. The sample here was PBMCs from blood, taken about 13 days after vaccination. CDR3 bases: TGTGCCAGCAGCGTAGAGGGGGGCAGCTGGTACGAGCAGTACTTC. Translation gives CASSVEGGSWYEQYF.